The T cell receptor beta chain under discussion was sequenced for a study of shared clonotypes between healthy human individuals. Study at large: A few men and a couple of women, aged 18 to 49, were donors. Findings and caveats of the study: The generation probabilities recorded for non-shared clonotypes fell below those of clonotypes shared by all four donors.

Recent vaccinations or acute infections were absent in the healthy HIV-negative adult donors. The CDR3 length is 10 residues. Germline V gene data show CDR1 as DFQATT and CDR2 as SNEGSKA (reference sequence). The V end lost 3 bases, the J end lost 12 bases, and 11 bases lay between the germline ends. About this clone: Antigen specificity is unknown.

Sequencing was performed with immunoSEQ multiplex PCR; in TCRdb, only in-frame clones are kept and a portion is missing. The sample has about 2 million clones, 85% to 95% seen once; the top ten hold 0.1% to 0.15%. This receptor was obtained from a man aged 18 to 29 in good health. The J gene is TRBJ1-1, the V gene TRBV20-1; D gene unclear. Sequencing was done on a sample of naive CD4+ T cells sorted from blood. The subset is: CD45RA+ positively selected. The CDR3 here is CSASSEKTFF. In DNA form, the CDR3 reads TGCAGTGCTAGTTCTGAGAAAACTTTCTTT.